Below, 17 T cell receptor beta chains from the same sample are listed, as sequenced in a study of cytomegalovirus exposure and HLA in healthy donors. The PCR made use of 60 Vbeta and 13 Jbeta primers. TCRdb's table, derived via immunoSEQ multiplex PCR, lists solely in-frame clones and lacks some. The table lists 100,000 to 150,000 clones, approximately 80% of them singletons. The specimen was PBMCs. All receptors derive from a middle-aged man in good health and CMV-seronegative.

The chain carries TRBV28 and TRBJ1-5; 7 bases agree with TRBD1. Germline values: CDR1 MDHEN, CDR2 SYDVKM. The CDR3 totals 14 residues. V lost 6 bases, J lost 1 base, and 3 bases stayed unmatched. The CDR3 DNA reads as TGTGCCAGCAGCGCAGGGGGAAGCAATCAGCCCCAGCATTTT. It yields the protein CASSAGGSNQPQHF. The complete variable domain, with remaining parts taken from reference TRBV28 and TRBJ1-5, reads DVKVTQSSRYLVKRTGEKVFLECVQDMDHENMFWYRQDPGLGLRLIYFSYDVKMKEKGDIPEGYSVSREKKERFSLILESASTNQTSMYLCASSAGGSNQPQHFGDGTRLSIL.

This rearrangement joins TRBV7-8 to TRBJ1-4; perhaps TRBD1 as D (5 bases). V shed 4 bases and J shed 8 bases, with 23 bases lying between them. This CDR3 has 17 residues. Looked up from germline, CDR1 is SGHVS and CDR2 is FQNEAQ. The CDR3 DNA follows: TGTGCCAGCAGCTCCGGGGGGGGAACTATCCCCGGCGAAAAACTGTTTTTT. This codes for CASSSGGGTIPGEKLFF.

The V call is TRBV9, the J call TRBJ2-5; D is perhaps TRBD1 (5 bases). The germline CDR1 and CDR2 sequences are SGDLS and YYNGEE. Trimming shortened V by 4 bases and J by 3 bases, and 10 bases separated the two germline ends. This CDR3 contains 13 residues. This CDR3 is CASSTKTEETQYF. The CDR3, as DNA: TGTGCCAGCAGCACGAAGACAGAAGAGACCCAGTACTTC.

The V and J genes are TRBV7-9 and TRBJ2-1; 8 bases align to TRBD1. This CDR3 region has 14 residues. Losses at the gene ends were 3 bases for V and 10 bases for J; bases not matched to a gene: 8. Germline V gene data show CDR1 as SEHNR and CDR2 as FQNEAQ (reference sequence). The CDR3 sequence is CASSLGQAAREQFF. CDR3 in DNA: TGTGCCAGCAGCTTGGGACAGGCCGCGAGGGAGCAGTTCTTC.

This clone was recorded once. This specimen includes other DNA sequences encoding the same CDR3. The V gene is TRBV28, the J gene TRBJ1-1; 11 nucleotides align to TRBD1. This CDR3 contains 14 residues. V was clipped by 5 bases and J by 4 bases; unmatched bases: 3. CDR1 and CDR2 from the germline V gene are MDHEN and SYDVKM. In nucleotides, the CDR3 is TGTGCCAGCAGTCCGGGGACAGGGGGCACTGAAGCTTTCTTT. This encodes CASSPGTGGTEAFF.

The chain couples TRBV5-4 to TRBJ2-3; the match to TRBD2 covers 10 bases. Germline loops: CDR1 SGHNT, CDR2 YYREEE (reference sequence). This CDR3 spans 16 amino acids. The V gene end was trimmed by 4 bases and the J gene end by 2 bases; junction bases not matched to a gene: 7. This chain's CDR3 is CASSVQAGGPTDTQYF. The CDR3 DNA reads as TGTGCCAGCAGCGTCCAAGCGGGAGGGCCCACAGATACGCAGTATTTT.

The V call is TRBV13, the J call TRBJ1-6; D is perhaps TRBD1 (6 bases). Between the trimmed V and J ends, which lost 5 bases and 10 bases, there was a span of 18 bases. The V gene's germline CDR1 is PRHDT and CDR2 FYEKMQ (reference sequence). The CDR3 is 15 amino acids. The CDR3 sequence: CASSPLGTTQSPLHF. CDR3 in DNA: TGTGCCAGCAGCCCGCTTGGGACAACCCAATCACCCCTCCACTTT.

This clone showed up just a few times. The chain couples TRBV9 to TRBJ2-5; tentative D call: TRBD2 (7 bases). The germline CDR1 and CDR2 sequences are SGDLS and YYNGEE. CDR3 size: 16 residues. The V end was cut by 4 bases, the J end by 5 bases, with 21 bases between. In nucleotides, the CDR3 is TGTGCCAGCAGCCCCAGAGGGGGGGCTACGAGGGAGACCCAGTACTTC. The encoded protein is CASSPRGGATRETQYF.

The rearrangement links TRBV6-1 to TRBJ2-3; 7 bases fit TRBD1. The ends lost 2 bases at V and 1 base at J; junction bases unmatched: 6. Germline CDR1 and CDR2: MNHNS and SASEGT. This CDR3 has 16 amino acids. CDR3 sequence: CASSEPPGQGTDTQYF. CDR3 DNA: TGTGCCAGCAGTGAACCCCCCGGACAGGGCACAGATACGCAGTATTTT.

Concerning this clone itself: At one of its ends the junction is not consistent with the germline gene, which may arise from a read error. The sample contains more than one DNA sequence encoding this CDR3. The chain combines TRBV27 with TRBJ1-6; D gene unclear. The CDR3 is made up of 14 amino acids. Germline V CDR1 and CDR2: MNHEY, SMNVEV (reference sequence). The CDR3 DNA reads as TGTGCCAGCAGTTTGTATCTCTATAATTCCCCCCTCCACTTT. Its protein is CASSLYLYNSPLHF.

The chain combines TRBV28 with TRBJ2-3, with a tentative D call TRBD2 (6 bases). V lost 8 bases and J 2 bases, leaving 14 bases between the germline ends. Per germline, CDR1 MDHEN and CDR2 SYDVKM. CDR3 length equals 14 residues. The CDR3 loop is CASGLASFTDTQYF. CDR3 in DNA: TGTGCCAGCGGGCTAGCGAGTTTCACAGATACGCAGTATTTT.

This clone was picked up one time. V usage is TRBV2 and J usage is TRBJ2-2, with D possibly matching TRBD2 (6 bases). V was shortened by 6 bases and J by 6 bases, with 8 bases between the two germline ends. This CDR3 comprises 12 residues. Germline lookup yields CDR1 SNHLY and CDR2 FYNNEI. Written as DNA, the CDR3 is TGTGCCAGCAGGGGGGGTGCCGGGGAGCTGTTTTTT. Amino acid sequence: CASRGGAGELFF.

J is TRBJ2-3 and V is TRBV5-4; 11 nucleotides line up with TRBD2. The CDR3 runs to 15 residues. Germline loops: CDR1 SGHNT, CDR2 YYREEE (reference sequence). V dropped 0 bases and J dropped 5; count of bases not matched to a gene: 2. The CDR3 DNA is TGTGCCAGCAGCTTGGGACTAGCGGGGAGAGATACGCAGTATTTT. It specifies CASSLGLAGRDTQYF.

The J gene is TRBJ1-2, the V gene TRBV5-1, with 10 bases identical to TRBD1. Germline V gives CDR1 SGHRS, CDR2 YFSETQ. The CDR3 covers 15 residues. Trimming at V came to 4 bases and at J to 2 bases, leaving 5 bases not matched to a gene. The CDR3 coding sequence is TGCGCCAGCAGCCCCGGGACAGGGGTAAACTATGGCTACACCTTC. Translated, it gives CASSPGTGVNYGYTF.

In this sample, this clone turned up once. This rearrangement joins TRBV7-9 to TRBJ2-1, with D perhaps matching TRBD2 (5 bases). The germline CDR1 and CDR2 sequences are SEHNR and FQNEAQ (reference sequence). CDR3 length: 15 residues. The V and J ends lost 7 bases and 6 bases respectively, with 19 bases between them. CDR3 coding DNA: TGTGCCAGCAACTTCGGACGGGAACAACGCAATGAGCAGTTCTTC. Protein product: CASNFGREQRNEQFF.

This sequence joins TRBV5-4 and TRBJ2-2, with TRBD2 as a possible D gene (6 bases). The V and J ends lost 2 bases and 5 bases respectively, with 16 bases between them. This CDR3 has 16 residues. Germline CDR1 is SGHNT and CDR2 is YYREEE (reference sequence). CDR3 coding DNA: TGTGCCAGCAGCTTAGGAGGGACTCAAGGAACCGGGGAGCTGTTTTTT. It specifies CASSLGGTQGTGELFF.

Here the CDR3 reads CASSPYPSGDSYNEQFF. CDR3 in DNA: TGCGCCAGCAGCCCATATCCTAGCGGCGATTCCTACAATGAGCAGTTCTTC. This rearrangement joins TRBV5-1 to TRBJ2-1; 7 bases fit TRBD2. Germline V lookup: CDR1 SGHRS, CDR2 YFSETQ. This CDR3 contains 17 residues. V gave up 4 bases and J gave up 1 base; unmatched junction bases: 11. The full variable domain, its missing parts supplied by reference TRBV5-1 and TRBJ2-1, is KAGVTQTPRYLIKTRGQQVTLSCSPISGHRSVSWYQQTPGQGLQFLFEYFSETQRNKGNFPGRFSGRQFSNSRSEMNVSTLELGDSALYLCASSPYPSGDSYNEQFFGPGTRLTVL.